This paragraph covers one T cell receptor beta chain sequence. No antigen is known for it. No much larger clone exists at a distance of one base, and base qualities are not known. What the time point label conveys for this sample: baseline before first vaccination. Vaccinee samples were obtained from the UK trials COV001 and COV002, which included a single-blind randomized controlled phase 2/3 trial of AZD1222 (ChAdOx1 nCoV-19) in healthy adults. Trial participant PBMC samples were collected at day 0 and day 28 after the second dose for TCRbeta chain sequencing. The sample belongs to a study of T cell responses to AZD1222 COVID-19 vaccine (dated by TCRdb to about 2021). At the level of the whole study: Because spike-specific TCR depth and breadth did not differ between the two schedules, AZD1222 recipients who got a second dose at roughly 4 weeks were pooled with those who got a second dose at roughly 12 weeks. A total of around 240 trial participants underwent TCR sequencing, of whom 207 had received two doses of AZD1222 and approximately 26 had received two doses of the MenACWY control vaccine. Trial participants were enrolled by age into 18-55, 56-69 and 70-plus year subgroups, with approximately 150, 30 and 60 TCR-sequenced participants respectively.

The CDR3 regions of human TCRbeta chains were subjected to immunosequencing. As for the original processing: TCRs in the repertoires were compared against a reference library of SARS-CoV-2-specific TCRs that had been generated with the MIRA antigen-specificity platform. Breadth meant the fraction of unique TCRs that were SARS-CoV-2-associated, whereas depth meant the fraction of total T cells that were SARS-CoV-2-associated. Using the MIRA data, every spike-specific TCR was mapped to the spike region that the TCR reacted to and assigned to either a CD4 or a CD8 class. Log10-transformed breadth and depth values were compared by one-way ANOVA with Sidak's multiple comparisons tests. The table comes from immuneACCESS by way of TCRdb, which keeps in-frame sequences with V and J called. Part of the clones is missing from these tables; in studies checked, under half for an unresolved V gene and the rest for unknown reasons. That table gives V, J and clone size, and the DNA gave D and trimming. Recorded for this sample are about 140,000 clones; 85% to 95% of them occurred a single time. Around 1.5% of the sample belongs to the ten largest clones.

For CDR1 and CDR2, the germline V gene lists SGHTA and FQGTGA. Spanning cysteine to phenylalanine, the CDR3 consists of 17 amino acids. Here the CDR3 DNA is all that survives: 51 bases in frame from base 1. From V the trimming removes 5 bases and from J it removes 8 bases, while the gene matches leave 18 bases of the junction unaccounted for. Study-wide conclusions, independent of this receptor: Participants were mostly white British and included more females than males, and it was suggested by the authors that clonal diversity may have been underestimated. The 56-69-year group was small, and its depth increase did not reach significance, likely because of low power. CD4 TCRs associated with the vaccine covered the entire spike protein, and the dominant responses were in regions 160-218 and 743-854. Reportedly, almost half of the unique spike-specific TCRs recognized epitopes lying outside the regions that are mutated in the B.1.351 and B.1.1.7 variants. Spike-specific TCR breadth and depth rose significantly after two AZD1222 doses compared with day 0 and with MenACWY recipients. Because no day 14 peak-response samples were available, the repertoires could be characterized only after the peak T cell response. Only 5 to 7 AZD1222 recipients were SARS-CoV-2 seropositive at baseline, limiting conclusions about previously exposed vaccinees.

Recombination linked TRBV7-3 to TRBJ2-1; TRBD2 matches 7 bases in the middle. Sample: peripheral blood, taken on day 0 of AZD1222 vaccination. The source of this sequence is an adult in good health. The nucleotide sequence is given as TGTGCCAGCAGCCCAGGCCCCCTTAGCGGGCGTCACGATGAGCAGTTCTTC. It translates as CASSPGPLSGRHDEQFF.